These 18 T cell receptor beta chains were sequenced from one sample in a study of T cell responses to AZD1222 COVID-19 vaccine. The repertoire was sequenced with immunoSEQ multiplex PCR; TCRdb's copy has only in-frame clones and lacks some. The top ten hold 2.2% of the sample, which has tens of thousands of clones, roughly nine tenths seen once. The source was peripheral blood, collected on day 0 of AZD1222 vaccination. The receptors were gathered from an adult in good health.

The chain employs TRBV27 and TRBJ2-5; weak D call: TRBD2 (5 bases). V dropped 6 bases and J dropped 9 bases, with 23 bases sitting between them. The CDR3 is 15 residues long. The germline CDR1 and CDR2 sequences are MNHEY and SMNVEV (reference sequence). CDR3 amino acids: CASSRSGLSGMAQYF. In DNA, the CDR3 is TGTGCCAGCAGCCGGTCCGGTCTCTCCGGGATGGCCCAGTACTTC.

The J gene is TRBJ1-2, the V gene TRBV2; D unclear. The CDR3 has 14 amino acids. V dropped 2 bases and J dropped 4 bases, with 11 bases sitting between them. Germline lookup yields CDR1 SNHLY and CDR2 FYNNEI. For the CDR3, the DNA is TGTGCCAGCAGTGAATCGTACGGCCGCTATGGCTACACCTTC. Translating gives CASSESYGRYGYTF.

The genes are TRBV18 and TRBJ2-1, with 7 bases identical to TRBD1. Germline loops: CDR1 KGHSH, CDR2 LQKENI. The J segment lost 9 bases and the V segment lost 1 base, leaving 12 bases of the junction unmatched. The CDR3 is 16 amino acids. CDR3 sequence: CASSPLASTGKAEQFF. CDR3 DNA sequence: TGTGCCAGCTCACCACTAGCTTCGACAGGGAAGGCTGAGCAGTTCTTC.

The chain carries TRBV2 and TRBJ2-5; 14 nucleotides align to TRBD2. Germline CDR1 and CDR2: SNHLY and FYNNEI. V lost 6 bases, J lost 4 bases, and 4 bases stayed unmatched. The CDR3 loop spans 15 amino acids. DNA for the CDR3: TGTGCCAGCAGCCTGGGACTAGCGGGAGTAGAGACCCAGTACTTC. Its translation is CASSLGLAGVETQYF.

This clone was detected a few times. J is TRBJ2-4 and V is TRBV5-6, with D tentatively TRBD1 (5 bases). Germline-derived CDR1 and CDR2 are SGHDT and YYEEEE. This CDR3 region has 14 residues. Between the trimmed V and J ends, which lost 0 bases and 5 bases, there was a span of 9 bases. The CDR3 nucleotides are TGTGCCAGCAGCTTGGTTGGGGCTCAAAACATTCAGTACTTC. Its translation: CASSLVGAQNIQYF.

This sequence joins TRBV7-2 and TRBJ2-1; 8 bases map to TRBD1. The V segment lost 0 bases and the J segment 6 bases; nucleotides outside the gene matches: 7. Germline CDR1 reads SGHTA; CDR2 reads FQGNSA. CDR3 length: 16 residues. The CDR3 sequence is CASSLAGTGPTNEQFF. CDR3 DNA sequence: TGTGCCAGCAGCTTAGCAGGGACAGGACCTACCAATGAGCAGTTCTTC.

This clone appeared a few times. The rearrangement joins TRBV5-1 to TRBJ1-6; D is uncertain. Trimming cost V 5 bases and J 9 bases, with 12 bases left between them. Germline loops: CDR1 SGHRS, CDR2 YFSETQ. The CDR3 has 13 residues. As DNA, the CDR3 is TGCGCCAGCAGTAGGACCGTAGGTTCACCCCTCCACTTT. It specifies CASSRTVGSPLHF. The full variable domain, in which reference TRBV5-1 and TRBJ1-6 provide the parts outside the CDR3, is KAGVTQTPRYLIKTRGQQVTLSCSPISGHRSVSWYQQTPGQGLQFLFEYFSETQRNKGNFPGRFSGRQFSNSRSEMNVSTLELGDSALYLCASSRTVGSPLHFGNGTRLTVT.

J is TRBJ1-4 and V is TRBV20-1; no clear D gene. Germline CDR1 and CDR2: DFQATT and SNEGSKA (reference sequence). The CDR3 runs 11 residues. The ends were cut back, 7 bases at V and 8 bases at J, with 11 bases in the middle. DNA of the CDR3: TGCAGTGTCGACCATCAGGAAAAACTGTTTTTT. This sequence encodes CSVDHQEKLFF.

The rearrangement links TRBV2 to TRBJ2-2; perhaps D is TRBD1 or TRBD2 (5 bases each). Germline values: CDR1 SNHLY, CDR2 FYNNEI. Trimming removed 5 bases from V and 1 base from J, with 14 bases in between. The CDR3 loop spans 16 amino acids. The CDR3 DNA reads as TGTGCCAGCAGTTTTCCGGGGCAGGAGAACACCGGGGAGCTGTTTTTT. Translation gives CASSFPGQENTGELFF.

This clone turned up a few times. The chain joins TRBV11-2 to TRBJ2-1; D might be TRBD1 (5 bases). Germline V gene sequence: CDR1 SGHAT, CDR2 FQNNGV. The CDR3 has 15 residues. Trimming took off 1 base at V and 7 bases at J, with 14 bases between the two ends. The CDR3 region is CASSLGAGWLNEQFF. The CDR3 nucleotides read TGTGCCAGCAGCTTAGGGGCAGGGTGGTTGAATGAGCAGTTCTTC. Full variable domain (remainder filled in from reference TRBV11-2 and TRBJ2-1): EAGVAQSPRYKIIEKRQSVAFWCNPISGHATLYWYQQILGQGPKLLIQFQNNGVVDDSQLPKDRFSAERLKGVDSTLKIQPAKLEDSAVYLCASSLGAGWLNEQFFGPGTRLTVL.

The chain is built from TRBV7-2 and TRBJ2-7; D gene uncertain. Trimming left V 3 bases short and J 3 bases short, with 9 bases between. Germline assignment: CDR1 SGHTA and CDR2 FQGNSA. There are 13 residues in the CDR3. CDR3 in amino acids: CASSFPPIYEQYF. In nucleotides, the CDR3 is TGTGCCAGCAGCTTTCCCCCCATCTACGAGCAGTACTTC.

The genes are TRBV12-3 or TRBV12-4 and TRBJ1-5; no firm D call. V lost 5 bases and J lost 5, with 10 bases in between. The CDR3 contains 13 residues. The CDR3 reads CASSKGSYQPQHF. The CDR3 DNA reads as TGTGCCAGCAGTAAGGGATCTTATCAGCCCCAGCATTTT.

The chain links TRBV2 to TRBJ2-3, with D unresolved. Trimming took off 1 base at V and 1 base at J, with 9 bases between the two ends. Germline V gene sequence: CDR1 SNHLY, CDR2 FYNNEI. This CDR3 is built from 15 residues. CDR3 loop: CASSEEGSGTDTQYF. The DNA for the CDR3 is TGTGCCAGCAGTGAAGAAGGGTCTGGCACAGATACGCAGTATTTT.

This clone was recorded only once. The V call is TRBV30, the J call TRBJ2-1; no definite D call. CDR1 and CDR2 (germline): GTSNPN, SVGIG (reference sequence). CDR3 length: 12 amino acids. Deletions cut 2 bases from V and 6 bases from J, with 8 bases between. CDR3 sequence reads: CAWSRLSNEQFF. As DNA, the CDR3 is TGTGCCTGGAGTCGGTTAAGCAATGAGCAGTTCTTC.

The chain has TRBV29-1 and TRBJ1-1, with a weak D call TRBD1 (6 bases). Trimming pared 4 bases from V and 3 bases from J, leaving 15 bases between. This CDR3 is 14 amino acids long. The germline gives CDR1 SQVTM, CDR2 ANQGSEA. CDR3: CSVGGGREDTEAFF. Written as DNA, the CDR3 is TGCAGCGTTGGGGGGGGCAGGGAGGACACTGAAGCTTTCTTT.

The chain uses TRBV6-5 and TRBJ1-1; 9 bases are shared with TRBD1. V lost 5 bases to trimming and J lost 0 bases; unmatched junction nucleotides: 1. The CDR3 spans 14 residues. In germline, CDR1 is MNHEY, CDR2 SVGAGI. CDR3 in DNA: TGTGCCAGCAGTACAGGGGGCATGAACACTGAAGCTTTCTTT. Translated, it gives CASSTGGMNTEAFF.

This chain uses TRBV10-3 with TRBJ2-7; TRBD1 might be the D (6 bases). The CDR3 covers 15 residues. V was shortened by 0 bases and J by 1 base, with 10 bases between the two germline ends. The germline gives CDR1 ENHRY, CDR2 SYGVKD. The CDR3 DNA reads as TGTGCCATCAGTGAGTCAGACAGGCTGTCCTACGAGCAGTACTTC. This sequence encodes CAISESDRLSYEQYF.

This CDR3 is CASRSAGVNQPQHF. CDR3 nucleotides: TGTGCCAGCAGATCGGCCGGAGTCAATCAGCCCCAGCATTTT. The V gene is TRBV6-5, the J gene TRBJ1-5; D unclear. The CDR3 is made up of 14 amino acids. V was shortened by 6 bases and J by 3 bases, with 12 bases between the two germline ends. Germline values: CDR1 MNHEY, CDR2 SVGAGI.